The sequence of this T cell receptor (beta chain) was determined in a study of response to subunit inactivated influenza vaccine. A few counts support this clonotype. The antigen remains unidentified. MiXCR was run by TCRdb on the RT-PCR reads, yielding one entry per CDR3 protein. This sample has approximately 480,000 distinct CDR3 sequences, with roughly 11% found just once. Study-level points and caveats: That few new T cells are recruited by each seasonal influenza vaccination was the authors' suggestion.

The CDR3 spans 17 residues. With V trimmed by 3 bases and J by 7 bases, 12 bases remained unmatched. The germline V gene encodes CDR1 KGHDR and CDR2 SFDVKD. The V and J genes are TRBV24-1 and TRBJ2-2; 8 nucleotides match TRBD1. The sequences come from PBMCs from blood, collected 40 to 50 days after vaccination. This clonotype was sampled from a man aged 50-60 years who received an inactivated influenza vaccine. CDR3 bases: TGTGCCACCAGTGATCCCCGGGACAGGCCGGGTATCGGGGAGCTGTTTTTT. Protein sequence: CATSDPRDRPGIGELFF.